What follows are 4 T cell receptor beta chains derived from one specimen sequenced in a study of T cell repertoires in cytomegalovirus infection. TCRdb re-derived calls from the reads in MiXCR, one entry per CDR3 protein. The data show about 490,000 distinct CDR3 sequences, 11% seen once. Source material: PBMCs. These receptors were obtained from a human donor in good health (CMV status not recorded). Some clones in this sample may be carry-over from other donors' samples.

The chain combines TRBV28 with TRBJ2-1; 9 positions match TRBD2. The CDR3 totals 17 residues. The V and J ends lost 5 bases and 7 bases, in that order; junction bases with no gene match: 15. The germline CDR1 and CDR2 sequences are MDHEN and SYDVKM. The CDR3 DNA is TGTGCCAGCAGTATCCCTCCTGGTAGCGGGAGTAGAAATGAGCAGTTCTTC. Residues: CASSIPPGSGSRNEQFF.

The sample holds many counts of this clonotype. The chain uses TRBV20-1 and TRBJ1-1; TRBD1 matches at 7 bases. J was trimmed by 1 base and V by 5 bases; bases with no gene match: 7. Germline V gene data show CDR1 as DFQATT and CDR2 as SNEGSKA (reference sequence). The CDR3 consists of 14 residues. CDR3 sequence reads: CSAPGQRGNTEAFF. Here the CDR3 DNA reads TGCAGTGCTCCGGGACAGAGGGGGAACACTGAAGCTTTCTTT.

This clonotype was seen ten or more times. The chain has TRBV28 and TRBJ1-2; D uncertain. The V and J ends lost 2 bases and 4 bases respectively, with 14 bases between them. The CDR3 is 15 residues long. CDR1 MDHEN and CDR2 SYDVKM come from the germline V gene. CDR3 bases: TGTGCCAGCAGTTTAAGTCAGGCTGCCTTCTATGGCTACACCTTC. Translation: CASSLSQAAFYGYTF.

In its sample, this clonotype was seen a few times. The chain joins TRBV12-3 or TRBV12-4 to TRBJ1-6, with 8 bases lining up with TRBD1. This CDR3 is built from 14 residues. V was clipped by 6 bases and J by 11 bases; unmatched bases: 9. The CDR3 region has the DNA TGTGCCAGCAGCCTACTGCAGGGGGCGGCACCCCTCCACTTT. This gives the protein CASSLLQGAAPLHF.